This T cell receptor beta chain was sequenced in a study of blood T cell repertoires in COVID-19. Study information: Collection of acute and convalescent COVID-19 samples took place in the United States, Italy and Spain. Nucleic acid was either cDNA or gDNA, and it came from T cells, B-cell-depleted T cells, or PBMCs.

This CDR3 is built from 13 residues. The V and J ends lost 4 bases and 4 bases, in that order; junction bases with no gene match: 3. The V gene's germline CDR1 is KGHSY and CDR2 FQNENV. Data came from immunoSEQ multiplex PCR; TCRdb stores just in-frame clones and leaves some out. The data hold roughly 82,000 clones, with roughly 78% observed a single time. The sequence came from a man aged 60 to 75 with acute or convalescent COVID-19. The sequenced sample consisted of peripheral blood. V gene TRBV16 combines with J gene TRBJ1-1; 7 bases map to TRBD1. The CDR3: CASSPGQSTEAFF. For the CDR3, the DNA is TGTGCCAGCAGCCCGGGACAGTCCACTGAAGCTTTCTTT.